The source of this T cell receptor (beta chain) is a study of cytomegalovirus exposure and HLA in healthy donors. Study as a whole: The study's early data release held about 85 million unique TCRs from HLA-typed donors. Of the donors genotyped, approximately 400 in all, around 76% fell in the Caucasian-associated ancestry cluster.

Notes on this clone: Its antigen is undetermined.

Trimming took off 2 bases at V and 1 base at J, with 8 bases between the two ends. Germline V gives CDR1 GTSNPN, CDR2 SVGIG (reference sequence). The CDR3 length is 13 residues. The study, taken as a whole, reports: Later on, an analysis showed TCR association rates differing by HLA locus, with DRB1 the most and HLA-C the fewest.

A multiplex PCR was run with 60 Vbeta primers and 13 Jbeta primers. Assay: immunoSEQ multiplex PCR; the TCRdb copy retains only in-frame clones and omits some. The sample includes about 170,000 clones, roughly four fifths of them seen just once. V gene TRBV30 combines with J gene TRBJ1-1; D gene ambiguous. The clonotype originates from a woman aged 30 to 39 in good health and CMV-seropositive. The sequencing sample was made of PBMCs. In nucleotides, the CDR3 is TGTGCCTGGAGTTCCCAGGCGAACACTGAAGCTTTCTTT. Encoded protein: CAWSSQANTEAFF. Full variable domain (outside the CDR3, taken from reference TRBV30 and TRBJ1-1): SQTIHQWPATLVQPVGSPLSLECTVEGTSNPNLYWYRQAAGRGLQLLFYSVGIGQISSEVPQNLSASRPQDRQFILSSKKLLLSDSGFYLCAWSSQANTEAFFGQGTRLTVV.